This TCR beta chain was identified during a study of cytomegalovirus exposure and HLA in healthy donors. General study findings and limits: Most TCRs appeared rarely, but some public TCRs recurred in many donors.

Concerning this clone itself: Its specificity is unknown.

Germline V gene sequence: CDR1 MDHEN, CDR2 SYDVKM. V shed 3 bases, J shed 2 bases, and the junction held 4 bases outside the gene matches. This CDR3 comprises 15 residues. Clones were sequenced by immunoSEQ multiplex PCR, and TCRdb holds only the in-frame ones, with some missing. This sample has about 98,000 clones, with roughly 87% found just once. Sequenced sample: PBMCs. The rearrangement joins TRBV28 to TRBJ2-1, with TRBD1 matching over 7 bases. This clonotype was obtained from a man aged 18 to 30 in good health and CMV-seropositive. The CDR3 sequence is CASSFGDRAYNEQFF. The CDR3 DNA follows: TGTGCCAGCAGTTTCGGAGACAGGGCCTACAATGAGCAGTTCTTC.